The 25 T cell receptor beta chains in this list originate from one sample, sequenced in a study of OX40 agonist ivuxolimab in advanced cancers. The library was produced with the immunoSEQ multiplex PCR assay. Sourced from immuneACCESS, this table was stored by TCRdb with only in-frame sequences that have V and J called. A share of the clones is absent; for the studies checked, an unresolved V gene accounts for under half, and the remainder has no known explanation. This sample gives 75,000 to 90,000 clones in total; almost 95% of them show up just once. The leading ten clones occupy roughly 2.8% of the sample. This specimen was CD4+ or CD8+ T cells sorted from blood, taken in a trial of the OX40 agonist ivuxolimab. These TCRs come from an adult with an advanced solid tumor such as melanoma, head and neck, liver or kidney cancer.

The chain carries TRBV7-4 and TRBJ1-1, with D perhaps TRBD1 (5 bases). The V gene's germline CDR1 is SGHVT and CDR2 SQSDAQ. The V gene lost 5 bases and the J gene lost 3 bases, with 13 bases spanning the gap. The CDR3 sequence is 14 residues long. The CDR3 region is CASSRQGGDTEAFF. CDR3 nucleotide sequence: TGTGCCAGCAGCCGCCAGGGTGGGGACACTGAAGCTTTCTTT.

The chain recombines TRBV4-1 with TRBJ1-3; no definite D call. The ends were cut back, 4 bases at V and 0 bases at J, with 16 bases in the middle. The germline CDR1 and CDR2 sequences are MGHRA and YSYEKL. The CDR3 is 17 residues long. CDR3 sequence reads: CASSPRDWSSSGNTIYF. The DNA of the CDR3 is TGCGCCAGCAGCCCTCGCGATTGGAGTAGCTCTGGAAACACCATATATTTT.

The gene calls are TRBV10-3 and TRBJ1-2; D call uncertain. The V gene's germline CDR1 is ENHRY and CDR2 SYGVKD. V shed 0 bases and J shed 0 bases, with 14 bases lying between them. CDR3 length: 17 amino acids. CDR3 in amino acids: CAISESMPLKANYGYTF. The CDR3 DNA sequence: TGTGCCATCAGTGAGTCGATGCCTCTAAAGGCTAACTATGGCTACACCTTC.

This chain joins TRBV5-4 and TRBJ1-1; 9 bases fit TRBD1. Germline V gene sequence: CDR1 SGHNT, CDR2 YYREEE (reference sequence). CDR3 length: 14 residues. V lost 9 bases and J lost 4; bases outside the gene matches: 10. The CDR3 is CATSRGDRATEAFF. The CDR3 DNA is TGTGCCACTAGCAGAGGGGACAGGGCCACTGAAGCTTTCTTT.

The CDR3 loop reads CATSRDNPSGKTEQFF. CDR3 nucleotides: TGTGCCACCAGCAGAGATAATCCTAGCGGGAAGACTGAGCAGTTCTTC. The chain recombines TRBV15 with TRBJ2-1, with 9 bases identical to TRBD2. Germline CDR1 reads LNHNV; CDR2 reads YYDKDF (reference sequence). The CDR3 extends over 16 amino acids. V was pared by 0 bases and J by 9 bases, with 9 bases of the junction left unmatched.

In DNA, the CDR3 is TGTGCCAGCAGTGAAAGAGGGACGACCTACGAGCAGTACTTC. Protein product: CASSERGTTYEQYF. J is TRBJ2-7 and V is TRBV25-1, with D tentatively TRBD1 or TRBD2 (5 bases each). In germline, CDR1 is MGHDK, CDR2 SYGVNS. Trimming shortened V by 2 bases and J by 2 bases, and 10 bases separated the two germline ends. CDR3 length: 14 amino acids.

As regards this clone: Germline and junction disagree at one end, which may indicate a read error. CDR3 sequence (DNA): TGTGCCAGCGGCTTAAGAAGGGGGACTGAAGCTTTCTTT. Amino acids: CASGLRRGTEAFF. J is TRBJ1-1 and V is TRBV7-2; possible D gene TRBD1, 6 bases. CDR1 is SGHTA, CDR2 FQGNSA, per germline. The CDR3 has 13 amino acids.

The V gene is TRBV4-2, the J gene TRBJ2-3; D is possibly TRBD1 or TRBD2 (5 bases each). This CDR3 has 16 amino acids. Between the trimmed V and J ends, which lost 3 bases and 0 bases, there was a span of 13 bases. Germline CDR1 reads LGHNA; CDR2 reads YNFKEQ. The CDR3 DNA reads TGTGCCAGCAGCCAGGAACCGAGGGGAAGCACAGATACGCAGTATTTT. Amino acid sequence: CASSQEPRGSTDTQYF.

The gene calls are TRBV7-2 and TRBJ2-2; D is undetermined. Trimming took off 1 base at V and 7 bases at J, with 4 bases between the two ends. This CDR3 spans 12 amino acids. The V gene's germline CDR1 is SGHTA and CDR2 FQGNSA. CDR3 in amino acids: CASSLDFGELFF. The CDR3 DNA follows: TGTGCCAGCAGCTTAGATTTCGGGGAGCTGTTTTTT.

This chain links TRBV4-1 with TRBJ2-7; 9 nucleotides agree with TRBD2. CDR3 size: 17 residues. The junction had 11 bases not matched to a gene; V was cut back by 3 bases and J by 2 bases. Germline CDR1 reads MGHRA; CDR2 reads YSYEKL. The CDR3: CASSHPSASGEPYEQYF. The CDR3 DNA sequence: TGCGCCAGCAGCCACCCCTCGGCTAGCGGGGAGCCCTACGAGCAGTACTTC.

This clone has a handful of counts. The chain combines TRBV6-1 with TRBJ1-5; the match to TRBD1 covers 7 bases. V shed 2 bases, J shed 5 bases, and the junction held 6 bases outside the gene matches. This CDR3 comprises 15 residues. Germline loops: CDR1 MNHNS, CDR2 SASEGT. Written as DNA, the CDR3 is TGTGCCAGCAGTGAAATAGCGACAGGGCATCAGCCCCAGCATTTT. Its protein is CASSEIATGHQPQHF.

This chain joins TRBV6-1 and TRBJ1-2; D remains unclear. CDR1 MNHNS and CDR2 SASEGT come from the germline V gene. The CDR3 is made up of 15 amino acids. V was pared by 2 bases and J by 8 bases, with 18 bases between. CDR3 amino acids: CASSERWSQPLGYTF. The CDR3 DNA sequence: TGTGCCAGCAGTGAACGGTGGAGTCAGCCGCTGGGCTACACCTTC.

The CDR3 sequence: CASSPRTSGRIGTDTQYF. The DNA of the CDR3 is TGTGCCAGCAGTCCTCGAACTAGCGGGAGGATTGGGACAGATACGCAGTATTTT. The V call is TRBV28, the J call TRBJ2-3, with 12 bases matching TRBD2. The germline gives CDR1 MDHEN, CDR2 SYDVKM. The junction had 12 bases not matched to a gene; V was cut back by 5 bases and J by 3 bases. The CDR3 sequence is 18 residues long.

The CDR3 sequence is CAWSLTGALQYF. CDR3 nucleotides: TGTGCCTGGAGTTTAACAGGGGCCTTGCAGTATTTT. The V and J genes are TRBV30 and TRBJ2-3, with 7 positions matching TRBD1. The V gene end was trimmed by 2 bases and the J gene end by 11 bases; junction bases not matched to a gene: 7. The CDR3 has 12 amino acids. CDR1 is GTSNPN, CDR2 SVGIG, per germline (reference sequence).

This chain joins TRBV6-1 and TRBJ1-1; D is uncertain. V was shortened by 2 bases and J by 2 bases, with 6 bases between the two germline ends. From germline, CDR1 is MNHNS and CDR2 SASEGT. The CDR3 has 13 residues. The DNA for the CDR3 is TGTGCCAGCAGTGAACCTCCCAACACTGAAGCTTTCTTT. This encodes CASSEPPNTEAFF.

The rearrangement uses TRBV5-1 and TRBJ1-1; D is uncertain. The CDR3 contains 14 residues. The ends were cut back, 4 bases at V and 5 bases at J, with 15 bases in the middle. CDR1 SGHRS and CDR2 YFSETQ come from the germline V gene. This CDR3 reads CASSRALATTEAFF. The CDR3 nucleotides are TGCGCCAGCAGCAGAGCACTGGCGACTACTGAAGCTTTCTTT.

CDR3: CASSMGLSGEQFF. The CDR3 nucleotides read TGTGCCAGCAGTATGGGACTATCGGGTGAGCAGTTCTTC. The J gene is TRBJ2-1, the V gene TRBV28; TRBD2 matches at 7 bases. With V trimmed by 5 bases and J by 9 bases, 7 bases remained unmatched. CDR1 MDHEN and CDR2 SYDVKM come from the germline V gene. This CDR3 has 13 residues.

Concerning this clone itself: A clone one base away is much larger, so this may be a read error. The sample has other DNA sequences that encode this CDR3 too. This sequence joins TRBV6-4 and TRBJ1-2, with 7 bases matching TRBD1. Germline values: CDR1 MRHNA, CDR2 SNTAGT. This CDR3 is built from 12 residues. The V gene end was trimmed by 2 bases and the J gene end by 14 bases; junction bases not matched to a gene: 8. CDR3 nucleotide sequence: TGTGCCAGCAGTGACGGAGGGACAGTCTATACCTTC. This codes for CASSDGGTVYTF.

The chain is built from TRBV28 and TRBJ2-7; TRBD2 matches 8 bases. The ends lost 1 base at V and 3 bases at J; junction bases unmatched: 8. This CDR3 spans 16 amino acids. Germline CDR1 reads MDHEN; CDR2 reads SYDVKM. The CDR3 DNA sequence: TGTGCCAGCAGTTTATCAAGCGGGAGTGGACGCTACGAGCAGTACTTC. It specifies CASSLSSGSGRYEQYF.

This clone was detected only once. The chain employs TRBV5-6 and TRBJ1-5, with 7 bases aligning to TRBD1. The ends lost 1 base at V and 0 bases at J; junction bases unmatched: 7. Germline CDR1 reads SGHDT; CDR2 reads YYEEEE. The CDR3 is made up of 17 amino acids. The CDR3 loop is CASSLRSGGGSNQPQHF. CDR3 coding DNA: TGTGCCAGCAGCTTGAGATCAGGGGGAGGTAGCAATCAGCCCCAGCATTTT.

V usage is TRBV28 and J usage is TRBJ1-2; TRBD1 matches 7 bases. Germline CDR1 MDHEN, CDR2 SYDVKM. The CDR3 is 15 residues long. Trimming at V came to 4 bases and at J to 4 bases, leaving 9 bases not matched to a gene. The CDR3 bases are TGTGCCAGCAGTTCCTCACAGGGGACCCCCTATGGCTACACCTTC. It specifies CASSSSQGTPYGYTF.

The chain combines TRBV7-9 with TRBJ1-1; D is possibly TRBD1 (6 bases). Per germline, CDR1 SEHNR and CDR2 FQNEAQ (reference sequence). V was cut by 5 bases and J by 5 bases, with 15 bases left in between. The CDR3 has 14 residues. The CDR3 loop reads CASSGRWGLTEAFF. CDR3 nucleotides: TGTGCCAGCAGCGGACGGTGGGGGCTTACTGAAGCTTTCTTT.

The V gene is TRBV10-3, the J gene TRBJ2-2; D gene ambiguous. The V end was cut by 4 bases, the J end by 7 bases, with 13 bases between. This CDR3 has 14 residues. Per the germline V gene, CDR1 is ENHRY and CDR2 is SYGVKD. The CDR3 bases are TGTGCCATCAGTGGCGGATGGGTAGGCGGGGAGCTGTTTTTT. Its protein product is CAISGGWVGGELFF.

The V gene is TRBV30, the J gene TRBJ2-5; D unresolved. V dropped 2 bases and J dropped 2 bases, with 18 bases sitting between them. This CDR3 contains 16 residues. Germline V CDR1 and CDR2: GTSNPN, SVGIG (reference sequence). This CDR3 reads CAWSPQTLRAQETQYF. The CDR3 DNA reads as TGTGCCTGGAGTCCCCAGACACTAAGGGCGCAAGAGACCCAGTACTTC.

Only a few counts were recorded for this clone. The chain has TRBV5-1 and TRBJ1-1; D gene unclear. From germline, CDR1 is SGHRS and CDR2 YFSETQ. V gave up 0 bases and J gave up 1 base, with 13 bases separating them. The CDR3 has 16 amino acids. CDR3 amino acids: CASSLDPSKENTEAFF. CDR3 DNA sequence: TGCGCCAGCAGCTTGGATCCATCGAAAGAGAACACTGAAGCTTTCTTT. The variable domain in full, completed from reference TRBV5-1 and TRBJ1-1, reads KAGVTQTPRYLIKTRGQQVTLSCSPISGHRSVSWYQQTPGQGLQFLFEYFSETQRNKGNFPGRFSGRQFSNSRSEMNVSTLELGDSALYLCASSLDPSKENTEAFFGQGTRLTVV.